This T cell receptor beta chain was profiled in a study of identical twins. Study results and caveats: Beta clonotypes that were abundant in cord blood contained fewer insertions, a pattern absent from memory repertoires. In drawing conclusions, the study used cross-sectional statistical analysis and did not follow the same donors.

Comments on this clonotype: Its matching antigen is unknown.

TCRdb redid the calling of the 5' RACE reads with MiXCR, one entry per CDR3 protein. The sample lists fewer than 500,000 distinct CDR3 sequences; roughly 26% were seen once. Trimming cost V 5 bases and J 5 bases, with 14 bases left between them. This CDR3 spans 14 amino acids. The germline gives CDR1 SGHTA, CDR2 FQGNSA. These same data were also listed under a study on T cells expressing NK-cell markers. That work contributes: Sorted CD3+CD56+NKG2C+, CD3+CD56+NKG2C- and CD3+CD56-NKG2C+ T cells provided the TCR beta repertoires. Several donors' CD3+CD56-NKG2C+ cells were dominated by the same clonotypes.

Sequences were obtained from CD4+ T cells sorted from blood. This clonotype was obtained from a young woman in good health. This chain connects TRBV7-2 to TRBJ2-3; D is unresolved. The CDR3 DNA sequence: TGTGCCAGCAGCCCAGCCTCTAGAGAAGATACGCAGTATTTT. Its translation: CASSPASREDTQYF.